The 7 T cell receptor beta chains presented below share a single source sample, sequenced in a study of Ad26.COV2.S vaccination and SARS-CoV-2 variants. Profiling relied on immunoSEQ multiplex PCR, and the TCRdb table lists in-frame clones only, not all of them. The sample records 290,000 or so clones, around 87% being singletons. As for treatment: about 20 received Ad26.COV2.S at low or high dose, single or two shots; several received placebo; per-sample allocation not given. Collection of the samples took place on day 63 after the first injection of vaccine or placebo. Source: peripheral blood, taken in a trial of Ad26.COV2.S vaccine versus placebo. These receptors came from a person aged 18-60 years who received the Ad26.COV2.S COVID-19 vaccine or a placebo.

This clone has a handful of counts. The genes are TRBV7-9 and TRBJ1-1; 8 nucleotides line up with TRBD1. From germline, CDR1 is SEHNR and CDR2 FQNEAQ (reference sequence). V lost 9 bases and J lost 1; bases outside the gene matches: 4. The CDR3 runs 13 residues. CDR3 in DNA: TGTGCCAGTTCAGGGGGCTCGAACACTGAAGCTTTCTTT. Translating gives CASSGGSNTEAFF.

This chain uses TRBV6-6 with TRBJ2-7; 11 nucleotides agree with TRBD1. CDR1 MNHNY and CDR2 SVGAGI come from the germline V gene (reference sequence). The CDR3 spans 15 residues. J lost 4 bases, V lost 4 bases, and 6 bases had no gene match. The CDR3 nucleotides are TGTGCCAGCAGTTTACCGGGACAGGGGGGGTACGAGCAGTACTTC. Amino acids: CASSLPGQGGYEQYF.

V is TRBV5-1 and J is TRBJ2-7; weak D call: TRBD1 (6 bases). The germline V and J ends were trimmed by 2 bases and 1 base, with 10 bases remaining between them. Germline lookup yields CDR1 SGHRS and CDR2 YFSETQ. The CDR3 is made up of 14 amino acids. The CDR3 DNA is TGCGCCAGCAGCTTTATGCAGGGGTCCTACGAGCAGTACTTC. Protein sequence: CASSFMQGSYEQYF. Combining the CDR3 with reference TRBV5-1 and TRBJ2-7 gives the whole variable domain KAGVTQTPRYLIKTRGQQVTLSCSPISGHRSVSWYQQTPGQGLQFLFEYFSETQRNKGNFPGRFSGRQFSNSRSEMNVSTLELGDSALYLCASSFMQGSYEQYFGPGTRLTVT.

The chain employs TRBV30 and TRBJ1-4, with D perhaps matching TRBD1 (5 bases). V dropped 4 bases and J dropped 0 bases, with 18 bases sitting between them. Germline V gives CDR1 GTSNPN, CDR2 SVGIG (reference sequence). The CDR3 is 17 amino acids. CDR3 DNA: TGTGCCTGGACCGTGGATAGGGACGGCGCAACTAATGAAAAACTGTTTTTT. It encodes CAWTVDRDGATNEKLFF.

This clone was counted once. The chain joins TRBV5-3 to TRBJ2-3; the D gene is possibly TRBD2 (6 bases). TRBV5-3 is an ORF, with its function uncertain. This CDR3 contains 16 residues. V was trimmed by 3 bases and J by 7 bases, leaving 21 bases between them. CDR3 coding DNA: TGTGCCAGAAGCTGGGACCGGGACTCCGGGCCCCATACGCAGTATTTT. Its translation is CARSWDRDSGPHTQYF.

In its sample, this clone was seen once. The same CDR3 also results from other DNA sequences found in this sample. CDR3 bases: TGTGCCAGCAGCTTTTCCTACGAGCAGTACTTC. Encoded protein: CASSFSYEQYF. The V call is TRBV7-9, the J call TRBJ2-7; D is uncertain. Trimming took off 3 bases at V and 1 base at J, with 1 base between the two ends. Looked up from germline, CDR1 is SEHNR and CDR2 is FQNEAQ (reference sequence). The CDR3 contains 11 residues. Full variable domain (rest looked up from reference TRBV7-9 and TRBJ2-7): DTGVSQNPRHKITKRGQNVTFRCDPISEHNRLYWYRQTLGQGPEFLTYFQNEAQLEKSRLLSDRFSAERPKGSFSTLEIQRTEQGDSAMYLCASSFSYEQYFGPGTRLTVT.

Here the CDR3 reads CASSLGQFTDTQYF. For the CDR3, the DNA is TGTGCCAGCAGCTTAGGACAGTTCACAGATACGCAGTATTTT. This sequence joins TRBV7-2 and TRBJ2-3; possible D gene TRBD1, 5 bases. The CDR3 loop spans 14 amino acids. Germline loops: CDR1 SGHTA, CDR2 FQGNSA. The V and J ends lost 1 base and 2 bases respectively, with 7 bases between them.